These 20 T cell receptor beta chains originate from one sample sequenced in a study of identifying expanded T cells in peripheral blood. TCRdb keeps only in-frame clones here, not all; method: immunoSEQ multiplex PCR. The sample contains more than 45,000 clones, approximately 83% of which appear only once. Sequencing was carried out using blood. Receptor source: a person aged 18 to 70 in good health.

As for this clone: This may be a read error, as it is one base from a much larger clone. The chain joins TRBV5-8 to TRBJ1-1; D call uncertain. Germline values: CDR1 SGHTS, CDR2 YDEGEE. This CDR3 has 13 residues. In DNA form, the CDR3 reads TGCGCCAGCAGCCCAAACAGAAACACTGAAGCTTTCTTT. It encodes CASSPNRNTEAFF.

On this clone: The junction does not match germline at one end; this may be a read error. J is TRBJ2-5 and V is TRBV5-1; tentative D call: TRBD2 (5 bases). The CDR3 extends over 14 amino acids. CDR1 and CDR2 from the germline V gene are SGHRS and YFSETQ. Written as DNA, the CDR3 is TGCGCCAGCAGCTTGGGAGGGCAGCAAGAGGCCCAGTACTTC. Protein product: CASSLGGQQEAQYF.

This clone was seen a few times. The genes are TRBV5-4 and TRBJ1-1, with a possible D match to TRBD1 (6 bases). With 0 bases removed from V and 8 bases from J, the gap between germline ends came to 17 bases. Germline V gives CDR1 SGHNT, CDR2 YYREEE (reference sequence). The CDR3 extends over 15 amino acids. CDR3 loop: CASSLALTGSREAFF. In DNA, the CDR3 is TGTGCCAGCAGCTTGGCCCTAACAGGGTCCCGAGAAGCTTTCTTT. Variable domain in full (rest from reference TRBV5-4 and TRBJ1-1): ETGVTQSPTHLIKTRGQQVTLRCSSQSGHNTVSWYQQALGQGPQFIFQYYREEENGRGNFPPRFSGLQFPNYSSELNVNALELDDSALYLCASSLALTGSREAFFGQGTRLTVV.

The chain has TRBV25-1 and TRBJ2-3, with D possibly matching TRBD2 (6 bases). In germline, CDR1 is MGHDK, CDR2 SYGVNS. The V and J ends lost 8 bases and 9 bases respectively, with 18 bases between them. This CDR3 is built from 13 residues. CDR3 amino acids: CASDGEEGKTQYF. Written as DNA, the CDR3 is TGTGCCAGCGATGGGGAGGAGGGGAAAACGCAGTATTTT.

This chain connects TRBV2 to TRBJ2-5; D is undetermined. Looked up from germline, CDR1 is SNHLY and CDR2 is FYNNEI. There are 15 residues in the CDR3. V lost 6 bases, J lost 1 base, and 15 bases lay in between. This CDR3 is CASRKEVRTQETQYF. The CDR3 bases are TGTGCCAGCAGAAAAGAGGTGCGGACCCAAGAGACCCAGTACTTC. The full variable domain, completed using reference TRBV2 and TRBJ2-5, is EPEVTQTPSHQVTQMGQEVILRCVPISNHLYFYWYRQILGQKVEFLVSFYNNEISEKSEIFDDQFSVERPDGSNFTLKIRSTKLEDSAMYFCASRKEVRTQETQYFGPGTRLLVL.

This clone was detected a few times. The rearrangement uses TRBV4-1 and TRBJ1-4; 8 bases map to TRBD1. Germline CDR1 reads MGHRA; CDR2 reads YSYEKL. The CDR3 is made up of 18 amino acids. V was clipped by 0 bases and J by 4 bases; unmatched bases: 10. In DNA form, the CDR3 reads TGCGCCAGCAGCCAAGAGAGGGGACAGGCGGATGTTAATGAAAAACTGTTTTTT. This encodes CASSQERGQADVNEKLFF.

This chain links TRBV6-9 with TRBJ2-7; 7 nucleotides agree with TRBD2. V lost 2 bases and J lost 1; bases outside the gene matches: 2. The CDR3 is made up of 14 amino acids. Germline assignment: CDR1 MNHGY and CDR2 SVAAGI. The CDR3 DNA is TGTGCCAGCAGTTATCGGGGAGGGTCCTACGAGCAGTACGTC. Translation: CASSYRGGSYEQYV.

This sequence joins TRBV7-6 and TRBJ2-7; the match to TRBD2 covers 10 bases. Unmatched junction bases numbered 1, after V lost 1 base and J lost 4 bases. This CDR3 region has 14 residues. CDR1 and CDR2 from the germline V gene are SGHVS and FNYEAQ. The CDR3 DNA reads as TGTGCCAGCAGCTTAGAACTAGCGGGATACGAGCAGTACTTC. It yields the protein CASSLELAGYEQYF.

CDR3 sequence: CAWSRISGANVLTF. The CDR3 DNA reads as TGTGCCTGGAGCCGGATCTCTGGGGCCAACGTCCTGACTTTC. The chain recombines TRBV30 with TRBJ2-6; D is unclear. The CDR3 is made up of 14 amino acids. Germline values: CDR1 GTSNPN, CDR2 SVGIG (reference sequence). Trimming stripped 3 bases from V and 0 bases from J, with 6 bases between.

This clone was observed once. The chain employs TRBV6-5 and TRBJ1-3, with D unresolved. The CDR3 is 13 amino acids. Germline CDR1 reads MNHEY; CDR2 reads SVGAGI. The germline V and J ends were trimmed by 4 bases and 4 bases, with 8 bases remaining between them. CDR3: CASSSTVGNTIYF. CDR3 in DNA: TGTGCCAGCAGTTCCACAGTAGGAAACACCATATATTTT.

This clone was seen once. CDR3 DNA sequence: TGTGCCAGCAGCCTTGGGACACAGAATGTCAAGACCCAGTACTTC. Its translation is CASSLGTQNVKTQYF. The chain is built from TRBV5-6 and TRBJ2-5, with D maybe TRBD1 (6 bases). The CDR3 has 15 residues. V was cut by 4 bases and J by 6 bases, with 19 bases left in between. Germline V CDR1 and CDR2: SGHDT, YYEEEE.

The V call is TRBV6-4, the J call TRBJ1-3; D uncertain. There are 15 residues in the CDR3. Trimming removed 3 bases from V and 0 bases from J, with 9 bases in between. The V gene's germline CDR1 is MRHNA and CDR2 SNTAGT. CDR3 amino acids: CASSDIVGSGNTIYF. CDR3 nucleotides: TGTGCCAGCAGTGATATTGTCGGCTCTGGAAACACCATATATTTT.

In this sample, this clone is medium-sized. The chain employs TRBV10-3 and TRBJ2-6, with TRBD1 identical over 10 bases. The CDR3 is 16 amino acids. The germline gives CDR1 ENHRY, CDR2 SYGVKD. The junction had 0 bases not matched to a gene; V was cut back by 4 bases and J by 0 bases. CDR3 DNA: TGTGCCATCAGTGGGACAGGGGGCTCTGGGGCCAACGTCCTGACTTTC. Its protein product is CAISGTGGSGANVLTF.

This clone has more than one count but fewer than ten. The gene calls are TRBV30 and TRBJ1-6; TRBD1 is a possible D gene (5 bases). Trimming removed 6 bases at V and 7 bases at J, with 13 bases between. Germline V gene data show CDR1 as GTSNPN and CDR2 as SVGIG (reference sequence). This CDR3 has 13 residues. The chain's CDR3 is CACHPGRNSPLHF. CDR3 DNA: TGTGCCTGTCACCCGGGACGAAATTCACCCCTCCACTTT.

This chain connects TRBV29-1 to TRBJ1-1, with D possibly TRBD1 on 5 matching bases. The CDR3 runs to 12 residues. The V gene lost 4 bases and the J gene lost 11 bases, with 17 bases spanning the gap. Per the germline V gene, CDR1 is SQVTM and CDR2 is ANQGSEA. The CDR3 nucleotides read TGCAGCGTTGGCAGGGAAGGAGTTTCGGCTTTCTTT. It yields the protein CSVGREGVSAFF.

The chain carries TRBV7-6 and TRBJ2-1; D is unclear. Trimming left V 1 base short and J 8 bases short, with 18 bases between. CDR3 length: 16 residues. In germline, CDR1 is SGHVS, CDR2 FNYEAQ. DNA of the CDR3: TGTGCCAGCAGCTTAGGACATGGCAGTTCTAGGGATGAGCAGTTCTTC. The encoded protein is CASSLGHGSSRDEQFF. The complete variable domain, with remaining parts taken from reference TRBV7-6 and TRBJ2-1, reads GAGVSQSPRYKVTKRGQDVALRCDPISGHVSLYWYRQALGQGPEFLTYFNYEAQQDKSGLPNDRFSAERPEGSISTLTIQRTEQRDSAMYRCASSLGHGSSRDEQFFGPGTRLTVL.

The V gene is TRBV18, the J gene TRBJ2-6; no clear D. Germline CDR1 KGHSH, CDR2 LQKENI. The ends were cut back, 6 bases at V and 0 bases at J, with 6 bases in the middle. This CDR3 is built from 14 residues. The chain's CDR3 is CASSRLSGANVLTF. Written as DNA, the CDR3 is TGTGCCAGCTCTCGGCTCTCTGGGGCCAACGTCCTGACTTTC.

The chain employs TRBV6-1 and TRBJ1-2; D is unresolved. The CDR3 is made up of 14 amino acids. Germline CDR1 and CDR2: MNHNS and SASEGT. Trimming removed 0 bases at V and 9 bases at J, with 14 bases between. The CDR3 nucleotides read TGTGCCAGCAGTGAAGCCTGGGCAGAGCAGAGCTACACCTTC. This encodes CASSEAWAEQSYTF.

V usage is TRBV10-2 and J usage is TRBJ2-3, with D tentatively TRBD2 (5 bases). The germline gives CDR1 WSHSY, CDR2 SAAADI. The CDR3 is 17 amino acids. V was trimmed by 7 bases and J by 1 base, leaving 21 bases between them. The CDR3 protein is CASTSIGLEDGTDTQYF. CDR3 DNA: TGCGCCAGCACCTCGATCGGACTCGAAGACGGCACAGATACGCAGTATTTT.

The J gene is TRBJ2-7, the V gene TRBV7-9, with unresolved D. V was pared by 3 bases and J by 3 bases, with 9 bases between. Germline V CDR1 and CDR2: SEHNR, FQNEAQ (reference sequence). CDR3 length: 13 residues. This CDR3 reads CASSFNRGYEQYV. The CDR3 DNA reads as TGTGCCAGCAGCTTTAACCGTGGCTACGAGCAGTACGTC.